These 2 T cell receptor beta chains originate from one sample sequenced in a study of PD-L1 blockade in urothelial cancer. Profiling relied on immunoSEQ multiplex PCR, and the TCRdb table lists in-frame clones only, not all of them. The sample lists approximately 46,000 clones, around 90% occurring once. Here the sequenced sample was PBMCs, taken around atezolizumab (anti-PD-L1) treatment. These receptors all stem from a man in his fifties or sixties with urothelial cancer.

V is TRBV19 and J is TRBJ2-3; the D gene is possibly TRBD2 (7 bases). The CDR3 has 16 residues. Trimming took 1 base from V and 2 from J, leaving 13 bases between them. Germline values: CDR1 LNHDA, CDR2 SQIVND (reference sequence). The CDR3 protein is CASSIGGGGPTDTQYF. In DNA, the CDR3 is TGTGCCAGTAGTATAGGAGGGGGGGGCCCCACAGATACGCAGTATTTT. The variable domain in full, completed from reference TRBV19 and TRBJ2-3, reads DGGITQSPKYLFRKEGQNVTLSCEQNLNHDAMYWYRQDPGQGLRLIYYSQIVNDFQKGDIAEGYSVSREKKESFPLTVTSAQKNPTAFYLCASSIGGGGPTDTQYFGPGTRLTVL.

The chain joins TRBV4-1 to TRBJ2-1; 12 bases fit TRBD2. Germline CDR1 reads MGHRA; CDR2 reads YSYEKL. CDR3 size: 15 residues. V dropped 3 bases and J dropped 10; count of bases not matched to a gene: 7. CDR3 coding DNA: TGCGCCAGCAGCCAGGGACTAGCGGGTCCGAGGGAGCAGTTCTTC. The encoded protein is CASSQGLAGPREQFF.